These 25 T cell receptor beta chains originate from one sample sequenced in a study of CD8 T cells in ankylosing spondylitis. TCRdb used MiXCR to reprocess the 5' RACE reads, holding one entry per CDR3 protein. The profile shows fewer than 200,000 distinct CDR3 sequences, 15% to 20% of them singletons. The sequenced sample was blood, either unsorted or a sorted T cell fraction (not recorded which). Source of these receptors: a male donor under 35 with ankylosing spondylitis or in good health (not recorded which).

This clonotype was detected only a few times. This chain connects TRBV18 to TRBJ2-7; D uncertain. Trimming stripped 2 bases from V and 6 bases from J, with 11 bases between. This CDR3 contains 13 residues. Germline CDR1 is KGHSH and CDR2 is LQKENI. In DNA form, the CDR3 reads TGTGCCAGCTCACCAACGACATCTAGCGAGCAGTACGTC. Translating gives CASSPTTSSEQYV.

This clonotype was recorded once. V gene TRBV20-1 combines with J gene TRBJ2-1; D is undetermined. The CDR3 is 12 amino acids. Trimming removed 1 base at V and 10 bases at J, with 11 bases between. Germline V gene lookup returns CDR1 DFQATT and CDR2 SNEGSKA (reference sequence). The CDR3 here is CSARVRAQEQFF. CDR3 coding DNA: TGCAGTGCTAGAGTAAGGGCGCAGGAGCAGTTCTTC.

Ten or more counts support this clonotype. The V call is TRBV5-1, the J call TRBJ2-5; TRBD1 is a possible D gene (6 bases). Between the trimmed V and J ends, which lost 4 bases and 5 bases, there was a span of 18 bases. The CDR3 spans 15 residues. The germline gives CDR1 SGHRS, CDR2 YFSETQ. The CDR3 DNA sequence: TGCGCCAGCAGCCCGGGGACATCCTGGACGGAGACCCAGTACTTC. This gives the protein CASSPGTSWTETQYF.

This clonotype was counted ten times or more. This chain joins TRBV5-5 and TRBJ2-1; 7 bases map to TRBD1. V lost 0 bases and J lost 14; bases outside the gene matches: 8. The CDR3 covers 13 residues. The germline gives CDR1 SGHKS, CDR2 YYEKEE (reference sequence). CDR3 sequence: CASSLATRDSEFF. CDR3 DNA: TGTGCCAGCAGCTTGGCTACTAGGGACAGTGAGTTCTTC.

Many counts were recorded for this clonotype. The V and J genes are TRBV5-1 and TRBJ2-2, with 9 bases that match TRBD2. CDR1 and CDR2 from the germline V gene are SGHRS and YFSETQ. The CDR3 totals 18 residues. The trim removed 3 bases at V and 4 bases at J, leaving 13 bases unmatched. The DNA for the CDR3 is TGCGCCAGCAGCTCGCGCCTTAGCGGGAGAGTTGGCACCGGGGAGCTGTTTTTT. This codes for CASSSRLSGRVGTGELFF.

This clonotype has a count of ten or more. The CDR3 region has the DNA TGTGCCAGCAGTTTAGCGCTGGGGGAGAAGGGAGATACGCAGTATTTT. It encodes CASSLALGEKGDTQYF. V usage is TRBV12-3 or TRBV12-4 and J usage is TRBJ2-3; D possibly matches TRBD1 or TRBD2 (5 bases each). Trimming removed 0 bases at V and 5 bases at J, with 15 bases between. This CDR3 has 16 amino acids.

This clonotype was seen only a few times. Sequence at one end of the junction differs from germline and may be a read error. The V call is TRBV7-9, the J call TRBJ2-2, with 10 bases lining up with TRBD1. The CDR3 is made up of 15 amino acids. The germline V gene encodes CDR1 SEHNR and CDR2 FQNEAQ (reference sequence). The CDR3 here is CASSLGQGNTGDLFF. The CDR3 nucleotides are TGTGCCAGCAGCTTGGGACAGGGGAACACCGGGGATCTGTTTTTT.

Here the CDR3 reads CASSHSGRAHNEQFF. The CDR3 DNA reads as TGTGCCAGCAGCCATAGCGGGAGGGCTCACAATGAGCAGTTCTTC. V usage is TRBV7-2 and J usage is TRBJ2-1, with 11 bases matching TRBD2. This CDR3 has 15 residues. CDR1 is SGHTA and CDR2 is FQGNSA in the germline V gene. The J segment lost 5 bases and the V segment lost 5 bases, leaving 5 bases of the junction unmatched.

This rearrangement joins TRBV20-1 to TRBJ2-1, with 15 bases lining up with TRBD2. CDR3 length equals 15 residues. The germline V gene encodes CDR1 DFQATT and CDR2 SNEGSKA (reference sequence). The ends lost 4 bases at V and 4 bases at J; junction bases unmatched: 2. CDR3 DNA: TGCAGTGCTACCGGGACTAGCGGGAGGTACAATGAGCAGTTCTTC. Translation gives CSATGTSGRYNEQFF.

This clonotype was counted at least ten times. V and J are TRBV5-6 and TRBJ1-6; D unresolved. Germline-derived CDR1 and CDR2 are SGHDT and YYEEEE. The CDR3 consists of 15 residues. The germline V and J ends were trimmed by 5 bases and 8 bases, with 17 bases remaining between them. The CDR3 DNA reads as TGTGCCAGCAGAGTTAGGACGGGCGGGGATTCACCCCTCCACTTT. Residues: CASRVRTGGDSPLHF.

This clonotype has ten or more counts. The V call is TRBV7-2, the J call TRBJ2-3, with 10 nucleotides matching TRBD2. This CDR3 comprises 15 residues. Germline V gene data show CDR1 as SGHTA and CDR2 as FQGNSA. V lost 2 bases and J lost 4; bases outside the gene matches: 3. The CDR3 coding sequence is TGTGCCAGCAGCTTATCTAGCGGGAGTGCAGATACGCAGTATTTT. Protein sequence: CASSLSSGSADTQYF.

This clonotype was seen a few times. J is TRBJ2-1 and V is TRBV2; tentatively, D is TRBD1 or TRBD2 (5 bases each). V lost 6 bases and J lost 1, with 13 bases in between. Germline V gene lookup returns CDR1 SNHLY and CDR2 FYNNEI. This CDR3 is built from 15 residues. The CDR3: CASRDRDGSYNEQFF. The DNA of the CDR3 is TGTGCCAGCAGGGACCGGGACGGATCCTACAATGAGCAGTTCTTC.

This clonotype showed up many times. The chain couples TRBV13 to TRBJ2-7; 11 bases agree with TRBD2. V dropped 5 bases and J dropped 3; count of bases not matched to a gene: 6. CDR1 and CDR2 from the germline V gene are PRHDT and FYEKMQ (reference sequence). This CDR3 has 15 residues. The CDR3 sequence is CASSRGLADSYEQYV. As DNA, the CDR3 is TGTGCCAGCAGCCGGGGACTAGCGGATAGCTACGAGCAGTACGTC.

V gene TRBV19 combines with J gene TRBJ2-6; the D call may be TRBD1 or TRBD2 (5 bases each). The CDR3 totals 18 residues. The V gene's germline CDR1 is LNHDA and CDR2 SQIVND (reference sequence). V shed 4 bases and J shed 0 bases, with 16 bases lying between them. The CDR3 DNA follows: TGTGCCAGTAGTACCTGGGACCAAGCCGTCTCTGGGGCCAACGTCCTGACTTTC. Translation gives CASSTWDQAVSGANVLTF.

This clonotype was counted ten times or more. This chain connects TRBV29-1 to TRBJ1-3, with D hard to call. The V gene lost 2 bases and the J gene lost 0 bases, with 11 bases spanning the gap. The CDR3 spans 15 residues. CDR1 SQVTM and CDR2 ANQGSEA come from the germline V gene. The CDR3 DNA is TGCAGCGTTGAATCTCCAGGCCCCTCTGGAAACACCATATATTTT. It translates to CSVESPGPSGNTIYF.

At least ten counts were recorded for this clonotype. The chain employs TRBV7-2 and TRBJ2-2; D not resolved. The length of the CDR3 is 15 residues. Germline V gene lookup returns CDR1 SGHTA and CDR2 FQGNSA. Trimming stripped 5 bases from V and 2 bases from J, with 12 bases between. CDR3 region: CASSRSVSNTGELFF. The CDR3 nucleotides read TGTGCCAGCAGCCGCTCCGTCTCAAACACCGGGGAGCTGTTTTTT.

Many counts were recorded for this clonotype. The chain recombines TRBV9 with TRBJ2-5, with D maybe TRBD2 (6 bases). The CDR3 consists of 15 residues. Trimming stripped 0 bases from V and 5 bases from J, with 14 bases between. Germline V gene lookup returns CDR1 SGDLS and CDR2 YYNGEE. The CDR3 DNA follows: TGTGCCAGCAGCGTAGTGGACGGGGGTGAGGAGACCCAGTACTTC. Its protein product is CASSVVDGGEETQYF.

This clonotype has at least ten counts. The CDR3 DNA sequence: TGTGCCAGCAGCTTGGACAGGAAGAACACTGAAGCTTTCTTT. This encodes CASSLDRKNTEAFF. The rearrangement joins TRBV5-6 to TRBJ1-1; maybe TRBD1 (5 bases). This CDR3 is built from 14 residues. In germline, CDR1 is SGHDT, CDR2 YYEEEE. Between the trimmed V and J ends, which lost 0 bases and 1 base, there was a span of 7 bases.

The table lists this clonotype with many counts. V is TRBV27 and J is TRBJ1-2; the D is unclear. Germline CDR1 reads MNHEY; CDR2 reads SMNVEV (reference sequence). V gave up 5 bases and J gave up 3 bases, with 13 bases separating them. The CDR3 runs 14 residues. The CDR3 is CASSQYSPDYGYTF. The CDR3 bases are TGTGCCAGCAGTCAATACTCCCCAGACTATGGCTACACCTTC.

In this sample, this clonotype turned up many times. This chain joins TRBV12-3 or TRBV12-4 and TRBJ2-5; D might be TRBD1 (5 bases). V was cut by 3 bases and J by 2 bases, with 10 bases left in between. The CDR3 contains 14 residues. DNA of the CDR3: TGTGCCAGCAGTTTCCGACAGACTCAAGAGACCCAGTACTTC. Its translation is CASSFRQTQETQYF.

This clonotype has at least ten counts. The chain recombines TRBV5-6 with TRBJ2-1; TRBD1 or TRBD2 may be the D gene (5 bases each). CDR1 SGHDT and CDR2 YYEEEE come from the germline V gene. CDR3 size: 12 residues. Between the trimmed V and J ends, which lost 7 bases and 12 bases, there was a span of 17 bases. CDR3 protein: CASSPPSGRQFF. CDR3 bases: TGTGCCAGCTCACCCCCCTCGGGGCGGCAGTTCTTC.

This clonotype was counted many times. The chain carries TRBV11-2 and TRBJ1-1, with TRBD1 matching 7 bases. This CDR3 has 16 amino acids. Germline values: CDR1 SGHAT, CDR2 FQNNGV. V dropped 1 base and J dropped 3; count of bases not matched to a gene: 8. DNA of the CDR3: TGTGCCAGCAGCTTAGTGGGGGGCCAGGGGGACACTGAAGCTTTCTTT. This encodes CASSLVGGQGDTEAFF.

There are many counts of this clonotype. This chain uses TRBV30 with TRBJ1-4; D is undetermined. The V end lost 3 bases, the J end lost 4 bases, and 9 bases lay between the germline ends. Germline CDR1 GTSNPN, CDR2 SVGIG (reference sequence). This CDR3 has 13 residues. CDR3 region: CAWRAHNNEKLFF. The CDR3 DNA is TGTGCCTGGAGGGCACATAATAATGAAAAACTGTTTTTT.

The gene calls are TRBV12-3 or TRBV12-4 and TRBJ2-5; no clear D. Trimming pared 3 bases from V and 4 bases from J, leaving 9 bases between. This CDR3 spans 13 amino acids. In DNA form, the CDR3 reads TGTGCCAGCAGTTTGGGCAGGACAGAGACCCAGTACTTC. This sequence encodes CASSLGRTETQYF.

This clonotype was seen at least ten times. This chain's CDR3 is CASSLGGTGYSGANVLTF. In nucleotides, the CDR3 is TGTGCCAGCAGCTTAGGTGGGACAGGCTACTCTGGGGCCAACGTCCTGACTTTC. The rearrangement links TRBV7-6 to TRBJ2-6; 8 nucleotides match TRBD1. V lost 1 base and J lost 0; bases outside the gene matches: 5. The CDR3 covers 18 residues. In germline, CDR1 is SGHVS, CDR2 FNYEAQ.